The present entry profiles one T cell receptor (beta chain) with its context. What it binds is not known. One end of the junction is discordant with germline, which a read error may explain. The CDR3 length is 15 residues. The second PCR ran about 6 to 12 cycles with a sample-barcoded 5' primer and J-beta primers. TCRdb itself ran the 5' RACE reads through MiXCR, one entry per CDR3 protein. The table lists roughly 800,000 distinct CDR3 sequences, over 45% of them singletons. The data were taken from a study of blood T cells in healthy people across ages. Study background: Capturing about one barcoded beta molecule per two T cells was achieved by template switching.

Regarding the study as a whole: The study found TCR beta diversity correlated strongly with naive T cell percentage.

Sequences were obtained from blood. V usage is TRBV12-3 or TRBV12-4 and J usage is TRBJ1-5, with 7 bases matching TRBD1. The receptor's source is a man under 40 in good health. Written as DNA, the CDR3 is TGTGCCAGCAGTTTCACAGGGGCTCGAAGGACGCCCCGGCATTTT. Translating it yields CASSFTGARRTPRHF.